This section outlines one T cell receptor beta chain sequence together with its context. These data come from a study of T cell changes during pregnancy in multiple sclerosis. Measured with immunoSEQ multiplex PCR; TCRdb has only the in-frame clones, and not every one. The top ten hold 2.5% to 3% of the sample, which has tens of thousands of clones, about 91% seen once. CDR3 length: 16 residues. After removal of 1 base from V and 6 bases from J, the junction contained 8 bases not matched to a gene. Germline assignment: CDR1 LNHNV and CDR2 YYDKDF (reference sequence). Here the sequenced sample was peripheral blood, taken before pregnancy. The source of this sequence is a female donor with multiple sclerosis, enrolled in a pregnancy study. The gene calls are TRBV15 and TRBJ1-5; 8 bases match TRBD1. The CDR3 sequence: CATSRGQGSSGQPQHF. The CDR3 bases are TGTGCCACCAGCAGAGGACAGGGGTCCTCAGGTCAGCCCCAGCATTTT.